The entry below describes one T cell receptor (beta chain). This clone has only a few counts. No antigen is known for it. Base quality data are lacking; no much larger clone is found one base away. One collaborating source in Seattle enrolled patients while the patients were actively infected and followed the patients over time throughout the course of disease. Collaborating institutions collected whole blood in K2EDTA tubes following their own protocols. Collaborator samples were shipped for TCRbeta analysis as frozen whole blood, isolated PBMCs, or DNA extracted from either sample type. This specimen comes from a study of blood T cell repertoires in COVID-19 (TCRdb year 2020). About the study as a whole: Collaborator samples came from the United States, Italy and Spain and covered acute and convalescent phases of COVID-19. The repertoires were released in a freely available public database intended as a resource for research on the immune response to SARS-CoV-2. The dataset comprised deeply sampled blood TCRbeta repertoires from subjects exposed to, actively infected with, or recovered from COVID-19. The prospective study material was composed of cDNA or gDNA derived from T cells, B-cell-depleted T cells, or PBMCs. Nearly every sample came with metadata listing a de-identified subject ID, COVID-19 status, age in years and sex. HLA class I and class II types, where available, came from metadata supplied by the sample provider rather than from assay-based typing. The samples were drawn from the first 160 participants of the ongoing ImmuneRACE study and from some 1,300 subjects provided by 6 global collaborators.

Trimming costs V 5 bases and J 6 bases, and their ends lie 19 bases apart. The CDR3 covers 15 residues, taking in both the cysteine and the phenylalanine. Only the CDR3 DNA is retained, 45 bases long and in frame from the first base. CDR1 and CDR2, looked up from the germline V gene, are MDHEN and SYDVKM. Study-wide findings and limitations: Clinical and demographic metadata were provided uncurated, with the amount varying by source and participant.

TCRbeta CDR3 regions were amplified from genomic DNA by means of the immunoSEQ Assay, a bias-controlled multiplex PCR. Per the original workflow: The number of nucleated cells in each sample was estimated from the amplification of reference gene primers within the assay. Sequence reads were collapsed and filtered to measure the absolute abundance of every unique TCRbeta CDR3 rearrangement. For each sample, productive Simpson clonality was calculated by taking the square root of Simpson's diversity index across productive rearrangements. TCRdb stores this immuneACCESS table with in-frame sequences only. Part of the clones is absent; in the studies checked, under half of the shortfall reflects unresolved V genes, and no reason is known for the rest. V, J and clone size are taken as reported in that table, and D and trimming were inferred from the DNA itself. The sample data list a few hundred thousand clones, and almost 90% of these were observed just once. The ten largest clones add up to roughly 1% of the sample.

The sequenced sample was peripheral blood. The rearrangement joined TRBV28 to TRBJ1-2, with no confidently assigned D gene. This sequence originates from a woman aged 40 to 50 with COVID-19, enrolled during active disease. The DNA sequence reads TGTGCCAGCAGTATTGTGGTCAGGTCGCGGGATGGCTACACCTTC. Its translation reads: CASSIVVRSRDGYTF.